This T cell receptor (beta chain) was recovered during a study of T-cell reconstitution after alpha-beta-depleted transplantation in children. The library targeted TCRbeta and was prepared with unique molecular identifiers. MiXCR was run by TCRdb on the PCR reads, yielding one entry per CDR3 protein. The sample yields 330,000 or so distinct CDR3 sequences, 10% seen once. The length of the CDR3 is 16 residues. Germline V gene data show CDR1 as LGHNA and CDR2 as YSLEER. J lost 6 bases, V lost 4 bases, and 10 bases had no gene match. The sample in question was PBMCs from the stem cell graft donor, obtained from the stem cell graft. This TCR derives from a human donor who donated a stem cell graft to a child with acute lymphoblastic leukemia. The V call is TRBV4-3, the J call TRBJ2-1, with TRBD2 identical over 9 bases. Here the CDR3 reads CASSRTEGGRANEQFF. In DNA form, the CDR3 reads TGCGCCAGCAGCCGAACAGAGGGCGGGAGGGCCAATGAGCAGTTCTTC.